The clone carrying this TCR beta chain was detected many times. The source of the sample is a study of neurological immune-mediated disorders. Each CDR3 protein is one row after TCRdb ran MiXCR on the 5' RACE reads. Seen here are around 23,000 distinct CDR3 sequences, around 15% observed once, and the top ten hold 16%. The V segment lost 4 bases and the J segment 6 bases; nucleotides outside the gene matches: 6. The CDR3 spans 14 residues. From germline, CDR1 is LGHNA and CDR2 YSLEER. V gene TRBV4-3 combines with J gene TRBJ2-3, with TRBD2 matching 8 bases. The receptor's source is a woman between 40 and 55 years old with HTLV-1-associated myelopathy (HAM/TSP). The sample consisted of PBMCs. CDR3 in amino acids: CASSPGGAGDTQYF. Written as DNA, the CDR3 is TGCGCCAGCAGCCCCGGGGGGGCAGGTGATACGCAGTATTTT.